This note documents a single T cell receptor beta chain sequence. Assay used: immunoSEQ multiplex PCR; TCRdb lists only in-frame clones, some missing. The profile covers tens of thousands of clones, with 90% to 95% appearing a single time and less than 0.4% taken by the ten largest. The sample is drawn from a study of siplizumab effects on memory and regulatory T cells. After removal of 5 bases from V and 8 bases from J, the junction contained 7 bases not matched to a gene. The V gene's germline CDR1 is MRHNA and CDR2 SNTAGT. The CDR3 extends over 14 amino acids. This receptor was obtained from a human donor in good health. The V call is TRBV6-4, the J call TRBJ2-1; the match to TRBD2 covers 9 bases. Sequencing was carried out using non-Treg CD4+ T cells sorted from blood. CDR3: CASSFSGGRDEQFF. The CDR3 DNA reads TGTGCCAGCAGTTTTAGCGGGGGTAGAGATGAGCAGTTCTTC.